This TCR beta chain was documented in a study of T cells and Merkel cell carcinoma outcomes. Using immunoSEQ multiplex PCR, the repertoire was profiled, and TCRdb retains in-frame clones only, with some absent. The sample gives 15,000 to 25,000 clones, roughly 80% of which show up once; 2.5% to 3.5% is in the top ten. In regard to this clone: Its specificity is unknown.

Per the germline V gene, CDR1 is SGHTA and CDR2 is FQGNSA. The CDR3 runs to 15 residues. Trimming removed 3 bases from V and 3 bases from J; junction bases left unmatched: 7. Points from the study as a whole: Reportedly, T-cell repertoire with density predicts Merkel cell carcinoma outcomes.

This chain joins TRBV7-2 and TRBJ1-2, with TRBD1 identical over 7 bases. The source of this sequence is a human donor with Merkel cell carcinoma. The sequenced sample was tumor tissue from Merkel cell carcinoma. The CDR3 loop reads CASSFRPQGYYGYTF. CDR3 coding DNA: TGTGCCAGCAGCTTCCGCCCACAGGGGTACTATGGCTACACCTTC.